In its sample, the clone carrying this T cell receptor beta chain was seen many times. What it recognizes is unknown. The TCRbeta library incorporated unique molecular identifiers. Using its own MiXCR run on the PCR reads, TCRdb lists one record per CDR3 protein. The repertoire has approximately 500,000 distinct CDR3 sequences, more than 9% of them found once; the top ten carry about 2.1%. The germline V and J ends were trimmed by 2 bases and 10 bases, with 8 bases remaining between them. The CDR3 contains 11 residues. CDR1 is MDHEN and CDR2 is SYDVKM in the germline V gene. The data were taken from a study of T-cell reconstitution after alpha-beta-depleted transplantation in children. Whole-study results and caveats: High day-60 TCRbeta diversity in some patients came from surviving recipient T cells and thymic progenitors.

Specimen: PBMCs, collected before TCRalphabeta/CD19-depleted stem cell transplant. V and J are TRBV28 and TRBJ1-1, with D unresolved. This TCR was recovered from a child aged 2-9 years with inherited bone marrow failure, due to receive a stem cell transplant. The CDR3 sequence is CASSLRSGAFF. In DNA, the CDR3 is TGTGCCAGCAGTTTACGGAGTGGAGCTTTCTTT.